Sequencing of this TCR beta chain was carried out in a study of cytomegalovirus exposure and HLA in healthy donors. The overall study: Across almost 400 genotyped donors, approximately 80% landed in the Caucasian-associated ancestry cluster. Study-wide results and limits: Presence/absence comparisons presumed near-even sequencing depth among donors. In vitro checks showed that a few CMV-associated chains really do target CMV antigens.

J gave up 6 bases and V 6 bases, and 7 bases lay outside the gene matches. The CDR3 has 13 residues. Germline loops: CDR1 KGHSH, CDR2 LQKENI. A note on this clone: Its target is not known.

The PCR made use of 60 Vbeta and 13 Jbeta primers. Produced via immunoSEQ multiplex PCR; TCRdb's table is partial and in-frame only. The table shows tens of thousands of clones, with about 9.4% occurring only once. Each of the donors was a healthy bone marrow donor. The chain joins TRBV18 to TRBJ1-1; 7 bases fit TRBD1. The specimen sequenced was PBMCs. This receptor was taken from a man between 60 and 75 years old in good health and CMV-seropositive. CDR3 nucleotide sequence: TGTGCCAGCTCCCGCACAGGGGTGGCTGAAGCTTTCTTT. It codes for CASSRTGVAEAFF.